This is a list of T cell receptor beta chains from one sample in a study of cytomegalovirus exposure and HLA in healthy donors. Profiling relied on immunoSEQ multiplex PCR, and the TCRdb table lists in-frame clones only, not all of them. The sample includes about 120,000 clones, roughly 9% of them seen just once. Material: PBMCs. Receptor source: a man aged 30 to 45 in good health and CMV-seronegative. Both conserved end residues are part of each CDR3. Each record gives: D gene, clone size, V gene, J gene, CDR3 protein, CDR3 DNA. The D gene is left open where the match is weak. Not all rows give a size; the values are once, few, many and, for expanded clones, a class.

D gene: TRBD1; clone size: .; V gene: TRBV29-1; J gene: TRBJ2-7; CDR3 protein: CSVAGTGRYEQYF; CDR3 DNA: TGCAGCGTAGCCGGGACAGGGCGTTACGAGCAGTACTTC
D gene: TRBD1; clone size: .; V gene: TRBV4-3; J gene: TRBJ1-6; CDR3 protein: CASSQDWGTGGTPLHF; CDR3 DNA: TGCGCCAGCAGCCAAGATTGGGGGACAGGGGGCACACCCCTCCACTTT
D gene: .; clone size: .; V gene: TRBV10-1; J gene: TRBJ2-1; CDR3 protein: CASSDADSSYNEQFF; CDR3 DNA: TGCGCCAGCAGTGACGCGGACAGCTCCTACAATGAGCAGTTCTTC
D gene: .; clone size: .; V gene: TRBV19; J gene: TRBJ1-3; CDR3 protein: CASSSISTSGNTIYF; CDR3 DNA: TGTGCCAGTAGTTCAATTAGCACCTCTGGAAACACCATATATTTT
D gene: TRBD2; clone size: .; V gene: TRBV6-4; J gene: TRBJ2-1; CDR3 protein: CASSGIGGRAHRQEQFF; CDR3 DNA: TGTGCCAGCAGTGGGATCGGCGGGAGGGCCCATCGTCAGGAGCAGTTCTTC
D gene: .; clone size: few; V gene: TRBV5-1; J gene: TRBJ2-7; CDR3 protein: CASSLATGGPYEQYF; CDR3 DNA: TGCGCCAGCAGCTTGGCCACCGGGGGACCCTACGAGCAGTACTTC
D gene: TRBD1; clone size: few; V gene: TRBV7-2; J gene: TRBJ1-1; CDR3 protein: CASSKGTGGWYTEAFF; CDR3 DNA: TGTGCCAGCAGCAAGGGGACAGGGGGTTGGTACACTGAAGCTTTCTTT
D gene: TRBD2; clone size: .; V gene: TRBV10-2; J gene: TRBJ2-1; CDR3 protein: CASSSPGLQYNEQFF; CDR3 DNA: TGCGCCAGCAGTTCCCCGGGACTACAGTACAATGAGCAGTTCTTC
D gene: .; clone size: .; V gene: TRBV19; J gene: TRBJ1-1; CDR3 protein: CASTSGQRNTEAFF; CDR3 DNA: .
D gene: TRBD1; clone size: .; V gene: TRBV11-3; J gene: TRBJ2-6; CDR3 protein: CASSLTWGTVSSGANVLTF; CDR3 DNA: TGTGCCAGCAGTTTAACTTGGGGGACAGTAAGCTCTGGGGCCAACGTCCTGACTTTC
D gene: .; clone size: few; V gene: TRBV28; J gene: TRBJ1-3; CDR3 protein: CASSLFGRGIGNTIYF; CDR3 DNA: TGTGCCAGCAGTTTATTTGGGAGGGGGATTGGAAACACCATATATTTT
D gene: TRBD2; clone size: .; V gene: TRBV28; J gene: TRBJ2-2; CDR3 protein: CASSRGGQGPGELFF; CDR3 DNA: TGTGCCAGCAGTCGGGGGGGGCAGGGCCCCGGGGAGCTGTTTTTT
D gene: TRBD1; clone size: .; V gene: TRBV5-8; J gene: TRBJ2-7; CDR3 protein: CASSVGQGAYEQYF; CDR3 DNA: TGTGCCAGCAGCGTAGGACAGGGGGCTTACGAGCAGTACTTC
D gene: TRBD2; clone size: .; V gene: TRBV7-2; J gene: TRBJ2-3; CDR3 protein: CASSGPGLAYSSPDTQYF; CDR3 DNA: TGTGCCAGCAGCGGGCCGGGACTAGCCTATTCATCCCCAGATACGCAGTATTTT
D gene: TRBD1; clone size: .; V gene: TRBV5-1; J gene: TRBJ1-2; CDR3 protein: CASSRGPWDRGNYGYTF; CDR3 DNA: TGCGCCAGCAGCCGCGGCCCCTGGGACAGGGGGAACTATGGCTACACCTTC
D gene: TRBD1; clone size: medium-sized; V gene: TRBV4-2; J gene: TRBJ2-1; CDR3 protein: CASSQNYMGQGSYNEQFF; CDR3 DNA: TGTGCCAGCAGCCAAAACTATATGGGACAGGGGTCCTACAATGAGCAGTTCTTC
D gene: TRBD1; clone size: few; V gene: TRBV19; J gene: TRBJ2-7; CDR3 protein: CASSIQDRGAYEQYF; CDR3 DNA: TGTGCCAGTAGTATCCAAGACAGGGGTGCCTACGAGCAGTACTTC
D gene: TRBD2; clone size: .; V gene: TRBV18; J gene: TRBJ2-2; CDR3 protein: CASSRLAGNSNTGELFF; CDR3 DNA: TGTGCCAGCTCACGTCTAGCGGGGAATTCGAACACCGGGGAGCTGTTTTTT
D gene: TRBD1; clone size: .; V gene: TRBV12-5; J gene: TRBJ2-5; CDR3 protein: CASARAGTGEEETQYF; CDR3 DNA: TGTGCTAGTGCCCGGGCCGGGACAGGGGAGGAAGAGACCCAGTACTTC
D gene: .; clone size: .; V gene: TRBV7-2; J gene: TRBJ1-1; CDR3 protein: CASSLQGSVNTEAFF; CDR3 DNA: TGTGCCAGCAGCTTACAGGGGAGTGTGAACACTGAAGCTTTCTTT
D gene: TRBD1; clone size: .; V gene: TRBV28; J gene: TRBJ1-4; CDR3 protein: CASSPVGTVNEELFF; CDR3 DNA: TGTGCCAGCAGTCCTGTGGGGACAGTTAATGAAGAACTGTTTTTT
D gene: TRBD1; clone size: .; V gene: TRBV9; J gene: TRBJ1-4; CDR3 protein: CASSAGTGGYEKLFF; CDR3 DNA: TGTGCCAGCAGCGCTGGGACAGGGGGTTATGAAAAACTGTTTTTT
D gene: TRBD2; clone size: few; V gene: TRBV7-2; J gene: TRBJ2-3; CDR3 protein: CASSLGLAGSDTQYF; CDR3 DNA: TGTGCCAGCAGCTTAGGACTAGCGGGCTCAGATACGCAGTATTTT
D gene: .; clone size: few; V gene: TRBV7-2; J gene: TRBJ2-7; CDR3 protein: CASSPTRVAFPYEQYF; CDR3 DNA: TGTGCCAGCAGCCCAACAAGAGTAGCATTTCCCTACGAGCAGTACTTC